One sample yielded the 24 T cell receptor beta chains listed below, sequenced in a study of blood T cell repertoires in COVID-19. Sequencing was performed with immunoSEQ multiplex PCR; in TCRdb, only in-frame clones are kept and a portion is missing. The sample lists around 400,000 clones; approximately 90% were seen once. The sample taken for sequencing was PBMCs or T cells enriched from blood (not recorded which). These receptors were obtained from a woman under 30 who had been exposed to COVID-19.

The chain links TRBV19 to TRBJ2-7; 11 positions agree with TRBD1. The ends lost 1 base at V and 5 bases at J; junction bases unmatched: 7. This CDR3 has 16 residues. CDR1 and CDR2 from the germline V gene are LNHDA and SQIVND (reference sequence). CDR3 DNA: TGTGCCAGTAGTATAGGGACAGGGGGCGCAAAAAACGAGCAGTACTTC. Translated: CASSIGTGGAKNEQYF.

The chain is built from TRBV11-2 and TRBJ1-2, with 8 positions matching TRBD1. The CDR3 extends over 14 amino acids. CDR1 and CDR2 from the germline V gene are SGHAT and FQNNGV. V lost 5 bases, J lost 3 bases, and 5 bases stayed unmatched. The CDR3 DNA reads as TGTGCCAGCAGCCCCAGGGGGCTTGACTATGGCTACACCTTC. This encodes CASSPRGLDYGYTF.

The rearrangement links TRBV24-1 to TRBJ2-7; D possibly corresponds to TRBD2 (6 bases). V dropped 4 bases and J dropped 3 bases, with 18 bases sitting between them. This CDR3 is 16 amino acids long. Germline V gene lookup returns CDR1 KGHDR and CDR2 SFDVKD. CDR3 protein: CATSDGSIGTLYEQYF. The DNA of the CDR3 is TGTGCCACCAGTGACGGGAGCATTGGGACCCTCTACGAGCAGTACTTC.

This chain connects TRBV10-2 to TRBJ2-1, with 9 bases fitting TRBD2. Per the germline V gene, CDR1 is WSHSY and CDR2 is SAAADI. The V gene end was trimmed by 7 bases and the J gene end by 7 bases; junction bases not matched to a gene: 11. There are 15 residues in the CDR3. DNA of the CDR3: TGCGCCAGCACCCACAGGGCGGGAGGGCCAAATGAGCAGTTCTTC. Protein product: CASTHRAGGPNEQFF.

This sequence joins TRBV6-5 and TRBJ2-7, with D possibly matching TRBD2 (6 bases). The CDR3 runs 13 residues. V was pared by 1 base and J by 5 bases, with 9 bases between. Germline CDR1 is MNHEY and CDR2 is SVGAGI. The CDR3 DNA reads TGTGCCAGCAGTTACTACGGGGGTGACGAGCAGTACTTC. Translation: CASSYYGGDEQYF.

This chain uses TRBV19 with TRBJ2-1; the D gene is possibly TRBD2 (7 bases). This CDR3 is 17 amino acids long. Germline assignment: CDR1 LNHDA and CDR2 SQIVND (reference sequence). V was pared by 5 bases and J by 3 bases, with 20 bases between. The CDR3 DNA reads TGTGCCAGTAGTTTAGGGGGGGGCGGGCGAAGCTACAATGAGCAGTTCTTC. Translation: CASSLGGGGRSYNEQFF.

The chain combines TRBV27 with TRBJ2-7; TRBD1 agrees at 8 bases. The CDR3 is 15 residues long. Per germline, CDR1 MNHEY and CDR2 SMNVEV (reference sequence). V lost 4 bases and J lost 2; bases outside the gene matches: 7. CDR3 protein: CASSSFGTGTYEQYF. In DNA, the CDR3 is TGTGCCAGCAGTTCCTTCGGGACAGGTACCTACGAGCAGTACTTC.

The CDR3 DNA sequence: TGTGCCAGCAGTGGCCTACAGGGGGCTGGTCAGCCCCAGCATTTT. Protein sequence: CASSGLQGAGQPQHF. The chain uses TRBV27 and TRBJ1-5; 9 nucleotides match TRBD1. V shed 5 bases and J 6 bases; nucleotides not matched to a gene: 8. The CDR3 is 15 residues long. From germline, CDR1 is MNHEY and CDR2 SMNVEV (reference sequence).

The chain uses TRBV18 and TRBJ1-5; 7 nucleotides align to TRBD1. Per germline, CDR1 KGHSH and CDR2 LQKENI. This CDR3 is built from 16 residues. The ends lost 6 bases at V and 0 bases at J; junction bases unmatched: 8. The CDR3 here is CASSAAGGGSNQPQHF. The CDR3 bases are TGTGCCAGCTCGGCCGCAGGGGGAGGTAGCAATCAGCCCCAGCATTTT.

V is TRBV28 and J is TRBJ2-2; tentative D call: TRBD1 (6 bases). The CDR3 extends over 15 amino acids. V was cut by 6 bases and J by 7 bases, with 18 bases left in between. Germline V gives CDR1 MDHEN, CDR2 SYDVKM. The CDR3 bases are TGTGCCAGCAGCCTCGACCAGACAGGACTCGGGGAGCTGTTTTTT. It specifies CASSLDQTGLGELFF.

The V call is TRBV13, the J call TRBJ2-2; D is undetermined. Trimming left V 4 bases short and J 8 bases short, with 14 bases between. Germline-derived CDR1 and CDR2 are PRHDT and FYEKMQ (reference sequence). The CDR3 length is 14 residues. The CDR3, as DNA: TGTGCCAGCAGCTCCCGGGTTCGGAAGGGGGAGCTGTTTTTT. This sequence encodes CASSSRVRKGELFF.

The CDR3 region has the DNA TGTGCCAGCTCACCGGGAGGACCCCGCTCTGGAAACACCATATATTTT. Translated, it gives CASSPGGPRSGNTIYF. The genes are TRBV18 and TRBJ1-3; D is uncertain. From germline, CDR1 is KGHSH and CDR2 LQKENI. Trimming took off 3 bases at V and 0 bases at J, with 12 bases between the two ends. The CDR3 extends over 16 amino acids.

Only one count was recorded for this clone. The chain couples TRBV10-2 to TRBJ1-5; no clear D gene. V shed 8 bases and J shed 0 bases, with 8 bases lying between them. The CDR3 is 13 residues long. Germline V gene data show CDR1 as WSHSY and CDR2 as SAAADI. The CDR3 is CASGTDSNQPQHF. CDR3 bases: TGCGCCAGCGGTACAGATAGCAATCAGCCCCAGCATTTT.

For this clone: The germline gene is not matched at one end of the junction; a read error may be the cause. CDR3 DNA: TGTGCCAGCAGCCAAGCGACAACCAATTCGCCCCTCCACTTT. Translation: CASSQATTNSPLHF. The genes are TRBV3-1 (or the pseudogene TRBV3-2) and TRBJ1-6; D is undetermined. This CDR3 contains 14 residues. Germline loops: CDR1 LGHDT, CDR2 YNNKEL (reference sequence).

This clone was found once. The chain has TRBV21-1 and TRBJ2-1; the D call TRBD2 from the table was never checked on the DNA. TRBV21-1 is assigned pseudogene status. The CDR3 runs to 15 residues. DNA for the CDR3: TGTGCCAGACGGAGGGCGGGGCAGTCCTACAATGAGCAGTTCTTC. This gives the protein CARRRAGQSYNEQFF.

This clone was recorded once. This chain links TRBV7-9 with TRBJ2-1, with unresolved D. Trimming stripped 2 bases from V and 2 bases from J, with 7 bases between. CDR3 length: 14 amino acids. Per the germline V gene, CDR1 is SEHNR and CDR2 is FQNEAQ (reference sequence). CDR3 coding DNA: TGTGCCAGCAGCTTAACAGCCCCCTACAATGAGCAGTTCTTC. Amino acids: CASSLTAPYNEQFF.

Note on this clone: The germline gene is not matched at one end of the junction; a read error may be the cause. CDR3: CASSLAVDGDTQYF. CDR3 sequence (DNA): TGTGCCAGCAGCCTAGCGGTAGATGGAGATACGCAGTATTTT. V is TRBV7-2 and J is TRBJ2-3; TRBD2 aligns across 7 bases. Per the germline V gene, CDR1 is SGHTA and CDR2 is FQGNSA. This CDR3 region has 14 residues.

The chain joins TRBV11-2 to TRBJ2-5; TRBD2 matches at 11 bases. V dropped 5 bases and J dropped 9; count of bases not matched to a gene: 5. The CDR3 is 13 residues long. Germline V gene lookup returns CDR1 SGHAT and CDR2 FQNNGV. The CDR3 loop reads CASSTQTSGAQYF. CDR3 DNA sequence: TGTGCCAGCAGCACCCAGACTAGCGGGGCCCAGTACTTC.

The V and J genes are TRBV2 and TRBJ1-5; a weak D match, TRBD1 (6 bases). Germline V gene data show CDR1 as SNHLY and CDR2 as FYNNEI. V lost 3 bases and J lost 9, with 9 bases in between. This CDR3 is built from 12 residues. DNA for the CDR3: TGTGCCAGCAGTGAGGACAGCGCGCCCCAGCATTTT. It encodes CASSEDSAPQHF.

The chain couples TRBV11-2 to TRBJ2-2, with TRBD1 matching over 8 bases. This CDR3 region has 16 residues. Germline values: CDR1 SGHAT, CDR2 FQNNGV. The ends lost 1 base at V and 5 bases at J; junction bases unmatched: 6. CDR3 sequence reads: CASSLVLQGVTGELFF. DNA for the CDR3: TGTGCCAGCAGCTTAGTTTTACAGGGGGTAACCGGGGAGCTGTTTTTT.

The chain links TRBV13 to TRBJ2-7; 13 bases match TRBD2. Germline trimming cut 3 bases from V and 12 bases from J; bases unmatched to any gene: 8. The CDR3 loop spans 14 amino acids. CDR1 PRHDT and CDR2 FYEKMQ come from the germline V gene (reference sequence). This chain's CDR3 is CASSFRTSGSSLYF. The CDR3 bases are TGTGCCAGCAGCTTCCGGACTAGCGGGAGCTCGCTGTACTTC.

CDR3 sequence reads: CASSYSGMTGNEQYF. The CDR3 DNA reads as TGTGCCAGCAGTTACTCGGGAATGACAGGGAACGAGCAGTACTTC. V is TRBV6-2 or TRBV6-3 and J is TRBJ2-7, with 7 positions matching TRBD1. With V trimmed by 0 bases and J by 5 bases, 7 bases remained unmatched. Germline CDR1 MNHEY, CDR2 SVGEGT. The CDR3 covers 15 residues.

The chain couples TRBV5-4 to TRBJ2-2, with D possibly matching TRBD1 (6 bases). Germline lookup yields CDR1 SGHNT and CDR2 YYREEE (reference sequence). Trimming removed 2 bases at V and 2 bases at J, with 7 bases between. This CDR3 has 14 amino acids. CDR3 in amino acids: CASSLQGNTGELFF. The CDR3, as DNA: TGTGCCAGCAGCTTACAGGGCAACACCGGGGAGCTGTTTTTT.

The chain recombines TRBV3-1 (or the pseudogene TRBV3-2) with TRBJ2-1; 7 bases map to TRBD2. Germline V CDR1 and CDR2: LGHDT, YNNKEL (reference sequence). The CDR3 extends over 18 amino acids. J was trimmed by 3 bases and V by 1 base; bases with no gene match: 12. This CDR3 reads CASSQAAGAGLNYNEQFF. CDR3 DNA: TGTGCCAGCAGCCAAGCGGCGGGAGCAGGCCTAAACTACAATGAGCAGTTCTTC.